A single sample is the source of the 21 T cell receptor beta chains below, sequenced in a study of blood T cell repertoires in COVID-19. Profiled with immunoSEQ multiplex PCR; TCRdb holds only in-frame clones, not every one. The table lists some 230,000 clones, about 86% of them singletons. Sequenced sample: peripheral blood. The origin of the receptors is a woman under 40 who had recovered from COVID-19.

CDR3 nucleotides: TGTGCCAGCACCCCGACTAGCGGCTCCTACAATGAGCAGTTCTTC. Protein sequence: CASTPTSGSYNEQFF. The V gene is TRBV7-2, the J gene TRBJ2-1, with 9 nucleotides matching TRBD2. This CDR3 contains 15 residues. With 7 bases clipped from V and 0 bases from J, the junction kept 4 bases outside the gene matches. The germline CDR1 and CDR2 sequences are SGHTA and FQGNSA.

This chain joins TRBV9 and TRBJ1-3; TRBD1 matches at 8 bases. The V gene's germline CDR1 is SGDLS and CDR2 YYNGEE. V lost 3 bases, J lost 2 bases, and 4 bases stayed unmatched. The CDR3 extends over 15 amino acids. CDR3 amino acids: CASSALTGAGNTIYF. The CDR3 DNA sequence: TGTGCCAGCAGCGCGTTGACAGGGGCTGGAAACACCATATATTTT.

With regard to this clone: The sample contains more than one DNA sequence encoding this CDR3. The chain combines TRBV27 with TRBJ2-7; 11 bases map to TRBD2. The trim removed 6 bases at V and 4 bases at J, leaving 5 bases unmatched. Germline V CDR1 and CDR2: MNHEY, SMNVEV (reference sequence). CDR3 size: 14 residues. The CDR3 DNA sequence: TGTGCCAGCAGCTATACTAGCGGGAGTTACGAGCAGTACTTC. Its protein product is CASSYTSGSYEQYF.

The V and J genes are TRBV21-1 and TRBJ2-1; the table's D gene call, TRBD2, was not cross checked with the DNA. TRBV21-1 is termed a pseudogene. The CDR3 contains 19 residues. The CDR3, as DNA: TGTGCCAGCAGCAAGCATCCATCCACGGGACTTTGTCAAGTCCATGAGCAGTTCTTC. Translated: CASSKHPSTGLCQVHEQFF.

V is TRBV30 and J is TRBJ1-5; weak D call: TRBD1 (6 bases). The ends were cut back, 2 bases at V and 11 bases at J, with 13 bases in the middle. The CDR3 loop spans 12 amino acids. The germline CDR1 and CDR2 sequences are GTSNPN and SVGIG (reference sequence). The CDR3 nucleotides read TGTGCCTGGAGTAGTGGGGACACGTCCCAGCATTTT. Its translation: CAWSSGDTSQHF.

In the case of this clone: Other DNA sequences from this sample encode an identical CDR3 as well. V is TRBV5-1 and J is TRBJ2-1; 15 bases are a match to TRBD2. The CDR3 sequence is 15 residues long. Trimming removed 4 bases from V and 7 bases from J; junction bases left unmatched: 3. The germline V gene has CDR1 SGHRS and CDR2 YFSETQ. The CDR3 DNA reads TGCGCCAGCAGCCTCGGACTAGCGGGAGGGAATGAGCAGTTCTTC. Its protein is CASSLGLAGGNEQFF.

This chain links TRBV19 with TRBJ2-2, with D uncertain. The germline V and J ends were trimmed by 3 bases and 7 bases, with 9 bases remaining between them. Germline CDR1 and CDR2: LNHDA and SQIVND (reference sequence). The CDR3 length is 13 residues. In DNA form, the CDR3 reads TGTGCCAGTAGTATCGTGTACGGCGGGGAGCTGTTTTTT. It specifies CASSIVYGGELFF.

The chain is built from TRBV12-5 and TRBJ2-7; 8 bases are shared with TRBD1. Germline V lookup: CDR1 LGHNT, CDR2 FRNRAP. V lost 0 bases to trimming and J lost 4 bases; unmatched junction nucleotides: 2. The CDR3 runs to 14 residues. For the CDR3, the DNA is TGTGCTAGTGGTTTGGTGGACAGGGTGTACGAGCAGTACTTC. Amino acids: CASGLVDRVYEQYF. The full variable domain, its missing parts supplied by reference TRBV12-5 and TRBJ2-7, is DARVTQTPRHKVTEMGQEVTMRCQPILGHNTVFWYRQTMMQGLELLAYFRNRAPLDDSGMPKDRFSAEMPDATLATLKIQPSEPRDSAVYFCASGLVDRVYEQYFGPGTRLTVT.

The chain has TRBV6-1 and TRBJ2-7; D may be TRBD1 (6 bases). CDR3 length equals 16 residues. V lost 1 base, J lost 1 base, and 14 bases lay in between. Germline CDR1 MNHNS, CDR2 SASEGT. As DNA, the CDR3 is TGTGCCAGCAGTGAAGACCGGGACATTAGTTCCTACGAGCAGTACTTC. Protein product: CASSEDRDISSYEQYF.

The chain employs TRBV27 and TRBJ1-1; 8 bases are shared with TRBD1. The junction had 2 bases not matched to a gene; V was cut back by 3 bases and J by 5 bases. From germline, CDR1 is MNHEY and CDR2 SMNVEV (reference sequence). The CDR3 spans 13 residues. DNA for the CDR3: TGTGCCAGCAGTTTGACAGGGGCGACTGAAGCTTTCTTT. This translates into CASSLTGATEAFF.

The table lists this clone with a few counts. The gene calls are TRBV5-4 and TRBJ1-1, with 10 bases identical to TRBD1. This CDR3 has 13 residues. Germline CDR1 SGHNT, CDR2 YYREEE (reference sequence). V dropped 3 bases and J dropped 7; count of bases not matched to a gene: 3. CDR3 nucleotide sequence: TGTGCCAGCAGCTGGTGGACAGGGGGTGAAGCTTTCTTT. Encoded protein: CASSWWTGGEAFF.

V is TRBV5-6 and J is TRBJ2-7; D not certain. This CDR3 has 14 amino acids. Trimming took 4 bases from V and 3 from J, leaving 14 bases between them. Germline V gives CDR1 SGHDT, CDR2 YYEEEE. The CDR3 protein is CASSVDEERYEQYF. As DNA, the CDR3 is TGTGCCAGCAGCGTGGACGAGGAACGCTACGAGCAGTACTTC. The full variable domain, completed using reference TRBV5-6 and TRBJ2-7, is DAGVTQSPTHLIKTRGQQVTLRCSPKSGHDTVSWYQQALGQGPQFIFQYYEEEERQRGNFPDRFSGHQFPNYSSELNVNALLLGDSALYLCASSVDEERYEQYFGPGTRLTVT.

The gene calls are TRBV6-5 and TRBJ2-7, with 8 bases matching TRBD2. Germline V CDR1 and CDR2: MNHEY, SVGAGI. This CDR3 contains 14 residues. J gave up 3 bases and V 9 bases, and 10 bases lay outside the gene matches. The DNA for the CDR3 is TGTGCCAGTAGGGGAAGCGGGGGTTACTACGAGCAGTACTTC. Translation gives CASRGSGGYYEQYF.

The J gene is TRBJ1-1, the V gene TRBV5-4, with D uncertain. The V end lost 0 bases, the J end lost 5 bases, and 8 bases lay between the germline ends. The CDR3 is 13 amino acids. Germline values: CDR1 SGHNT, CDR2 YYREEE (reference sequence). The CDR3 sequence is CASSLARDTEAFF. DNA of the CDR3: TGTGCCAGCAGCTTGGCGCGGGATACTGAAGCTTTCTTT.

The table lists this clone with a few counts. In DNA, the CDR3 is TGTGCCAGCAGGGCGGCGGGGACGAACACTGAAGCTTTCTTT. This translates into CASRAAGTNTEAFF. J is TRBJ1-1 and V is TRBV28; maybe TRBD1 (5 bases). This CDR3 has 14 residues. The germline gives CDR1 MDHEN, CDR2 SYDVKM. Trimming shortened V by 6 bases and J by 1 base, and 12 bases separated the two germline ends.

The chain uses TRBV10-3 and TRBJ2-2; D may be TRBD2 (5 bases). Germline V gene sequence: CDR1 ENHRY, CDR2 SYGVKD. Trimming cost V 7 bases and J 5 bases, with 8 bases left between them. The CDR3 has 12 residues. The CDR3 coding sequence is TGTGCCATCACTCCGGGGACCGGGGAGCTGTTTTTT. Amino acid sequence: CAITPGTGELFF.

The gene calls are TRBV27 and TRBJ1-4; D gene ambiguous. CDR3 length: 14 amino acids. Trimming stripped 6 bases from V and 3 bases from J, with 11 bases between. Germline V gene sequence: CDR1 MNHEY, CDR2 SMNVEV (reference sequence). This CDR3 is CASSKGRANEKLFF. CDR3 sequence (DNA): TGTGCCAGCAGCAAAGGGAGGGCTAATGAAAAACTGTTTTTT.

CDR3 nucleotides: TGTGCCAGCTCACCCACCGGAGACTCCTACGAGCAGTACTTC. Its protein is CASSPTGDSYEQYF. The chain joins TRBV18 to TRBJ2-7; D unclear. Germline V gene sequence: CDR1 KGHSH, CDR2 LQKENI. The V and J ends lost 3 bases and 0 bases respectively, with 9 bases between them. This CDR3 contains 14 residues.

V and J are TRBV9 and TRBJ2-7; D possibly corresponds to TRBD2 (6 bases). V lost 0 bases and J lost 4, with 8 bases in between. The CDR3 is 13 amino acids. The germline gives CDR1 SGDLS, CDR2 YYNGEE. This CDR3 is CASSVVSGYEQYF. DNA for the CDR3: TGTGCCAGCAGCGTAGTTAGCGGTTACGAGCAGTACTTC.

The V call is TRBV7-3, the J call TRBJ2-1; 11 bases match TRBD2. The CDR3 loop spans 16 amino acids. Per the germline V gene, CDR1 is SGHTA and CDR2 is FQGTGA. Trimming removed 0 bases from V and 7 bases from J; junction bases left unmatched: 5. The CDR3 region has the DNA TGTGCCAGCAGCTTAACGGTAGCGGGAGGGACGAATGAGCAGTTCTTC. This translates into CASSLTVAGGTNEQFF. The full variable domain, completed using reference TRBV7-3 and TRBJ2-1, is GAGVSQTPSNKVTEKGKYVELRCDPISGHTALYWYRQSLGQGPEFLIYFQGTGAADDSGLPNDRFFAVRPEGSVSTLKIQRTERGDSAVYLCASSLTVAGGTNEQFFGPGTRLTVL.

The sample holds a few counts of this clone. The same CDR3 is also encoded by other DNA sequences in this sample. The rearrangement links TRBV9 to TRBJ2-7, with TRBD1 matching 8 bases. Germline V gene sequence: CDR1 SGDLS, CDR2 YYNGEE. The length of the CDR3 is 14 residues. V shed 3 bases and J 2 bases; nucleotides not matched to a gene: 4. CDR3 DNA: TGTGCCAGCAGCGCTGGACAGGGAACCTACGAGCAGTACTTC. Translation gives CASSAGQGTYEQYF. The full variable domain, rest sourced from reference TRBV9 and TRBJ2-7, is DSGVTQTPKHLITATGQRVTLRCSPRSGDLSVYWYQQSLDQGLQFLIQYYNGEERAKGNILERFSAQQFPDLHSELNLSSLELGDSALYFCASSAGQGTYEQYFGPGTRLTVT.